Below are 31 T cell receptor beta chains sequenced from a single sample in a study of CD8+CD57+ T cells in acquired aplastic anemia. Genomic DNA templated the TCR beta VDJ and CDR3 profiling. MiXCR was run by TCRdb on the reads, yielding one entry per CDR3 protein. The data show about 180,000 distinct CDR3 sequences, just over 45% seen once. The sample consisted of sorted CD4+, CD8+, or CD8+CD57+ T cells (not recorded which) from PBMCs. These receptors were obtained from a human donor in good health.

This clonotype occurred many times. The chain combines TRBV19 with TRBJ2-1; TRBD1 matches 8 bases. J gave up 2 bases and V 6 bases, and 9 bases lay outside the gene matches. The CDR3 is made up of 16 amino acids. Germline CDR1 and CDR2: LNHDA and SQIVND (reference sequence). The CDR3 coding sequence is TGTGCCAGTAGCCCCCAGGGGGCGCTTCCCTACAATGAGCAGTTCTTC. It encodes CASSPQGALPYNEQFF.

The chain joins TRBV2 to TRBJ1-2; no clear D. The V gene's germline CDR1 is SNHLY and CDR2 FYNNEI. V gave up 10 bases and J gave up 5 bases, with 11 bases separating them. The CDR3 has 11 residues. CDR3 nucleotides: TGTGCCACGAACCTCGGGTATGGCTACACCTTC. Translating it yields CATNLGYGYTF. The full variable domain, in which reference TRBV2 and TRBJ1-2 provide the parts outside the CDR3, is EPEVTQTPSHQVTQMGQEVILRCVPISNHLYFYWYRQILGQKVEFLVSFYNNEISEKSEIFDDQFSVERPDGSNFTLKIRSTKLEDSAMYFCATNLGYGYTFGSGTRLTVV.

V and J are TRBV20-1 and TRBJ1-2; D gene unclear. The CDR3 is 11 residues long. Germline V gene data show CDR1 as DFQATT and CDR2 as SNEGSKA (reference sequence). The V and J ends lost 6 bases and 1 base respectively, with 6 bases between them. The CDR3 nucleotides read TGCAGTGCGGACGGTAACTATGGCTACACCTTC. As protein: CSADGNYGYTF.

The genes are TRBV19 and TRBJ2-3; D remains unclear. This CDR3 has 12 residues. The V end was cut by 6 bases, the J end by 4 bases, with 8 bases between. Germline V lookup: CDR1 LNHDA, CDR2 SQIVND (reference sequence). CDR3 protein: CASSTTADTQYF. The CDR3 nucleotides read TGTGCCAGTAGCACCACCGCAGATACGCAGTATTTT.

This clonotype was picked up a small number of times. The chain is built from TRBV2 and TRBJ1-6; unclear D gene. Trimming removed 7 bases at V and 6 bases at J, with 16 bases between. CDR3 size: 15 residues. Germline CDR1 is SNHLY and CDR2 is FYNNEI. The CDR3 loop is CASTPRRAGNSPLHF. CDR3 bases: TGTGCCAGCACACCCCGGAGGGCAGGTAATTCACCCCTCCACTTT.

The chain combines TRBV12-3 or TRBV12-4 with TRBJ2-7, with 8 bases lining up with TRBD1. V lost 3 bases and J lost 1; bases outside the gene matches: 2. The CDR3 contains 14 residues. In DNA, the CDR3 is TGTGCCAGCAGTTTGGACAGGGTTTCCTACGAGCAGTACTTC. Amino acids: CASSLDRVSYEQYF.

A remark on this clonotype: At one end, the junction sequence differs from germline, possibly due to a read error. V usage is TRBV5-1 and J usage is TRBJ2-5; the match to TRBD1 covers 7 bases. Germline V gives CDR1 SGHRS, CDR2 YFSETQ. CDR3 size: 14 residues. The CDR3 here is CASTSTGRQETRHF. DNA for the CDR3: TGCGCCAGCACCTCGACAGGGCGACAAGAGACCCGGCACTTC.

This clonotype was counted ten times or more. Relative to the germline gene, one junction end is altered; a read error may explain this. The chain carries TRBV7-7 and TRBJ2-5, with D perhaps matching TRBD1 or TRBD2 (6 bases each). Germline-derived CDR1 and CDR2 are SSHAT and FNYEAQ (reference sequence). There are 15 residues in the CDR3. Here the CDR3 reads CASSLGGSGQETQYF. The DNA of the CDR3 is TGTGCTAGCAGCTTAGGGGGTAGCGGACAAGAGACCCAGTACTTC.

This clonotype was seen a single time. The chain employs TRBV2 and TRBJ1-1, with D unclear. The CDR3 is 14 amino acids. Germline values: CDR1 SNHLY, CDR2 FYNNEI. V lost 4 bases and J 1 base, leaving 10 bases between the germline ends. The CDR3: CASSGWAANTEAFF. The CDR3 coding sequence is TGTGCCAGCAGTGGGTGGGCAGCGAACACTGAAGCTTTCTTT.

CDR3 in amino acids: CASSTQFRGEYNEQFF. CDR3 DNA: TGCGCCAGCAGCACCCAGTTCCGGGGGGAATACAATGAGCAGTTCTTC. The V and J genes are TRBV4-3 and TRBJ2-1; 7 bases map to TRBD2. Germline V gives CDR1 LGHNA, CDR2 YSLEER. This CDR3 region has 16 residues. The V and J ends lost 5 bases and 4 bases, in that order; junction bases with no gene match: 11.

The CDR3 region has the DNA TGTGCCAGCAGCCGTGGGCGGACTAGCGGGAGGGCCGGGCATGAGCAGTTCTTC. Translated: CASSRGRTSGRAGHEQFF. The J gene is TRBJ2-1, the V gene TRBV11-2, with TRBD2 identical over 15 bases. V was pared by 5 bases and J by 8 bases, with 13 bases of the junction left unmatched. This CDR3 has 18 residues. CDR1 is SGHAT, CDR2 FQNNGV, per germline.

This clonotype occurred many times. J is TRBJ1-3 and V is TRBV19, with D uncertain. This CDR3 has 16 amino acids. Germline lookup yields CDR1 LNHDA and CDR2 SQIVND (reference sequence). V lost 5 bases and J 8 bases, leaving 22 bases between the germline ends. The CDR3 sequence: CASSYHRVDKEDTIYF. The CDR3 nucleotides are TGTGCCAGTAGTTACCACCGGGTCGACAAGGAAGACACCATATATTTT.

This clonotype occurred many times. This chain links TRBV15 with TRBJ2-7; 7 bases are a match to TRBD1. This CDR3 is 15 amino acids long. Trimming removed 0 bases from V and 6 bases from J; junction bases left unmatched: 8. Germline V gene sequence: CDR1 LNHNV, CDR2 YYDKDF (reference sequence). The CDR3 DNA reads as TGTGCCACCAGCAGAGAGGTCACAGGGGATTTCGAGCAGTACTTC. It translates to CATSREVTGDFEQYF.

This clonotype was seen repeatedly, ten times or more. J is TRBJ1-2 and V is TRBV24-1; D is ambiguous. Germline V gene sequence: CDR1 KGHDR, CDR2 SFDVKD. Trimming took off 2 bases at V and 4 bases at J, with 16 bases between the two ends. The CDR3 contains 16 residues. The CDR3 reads CATSDSRIGFPYGYTF. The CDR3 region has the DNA TGTGCCACCAGTGATTCCCGGATAGGATTCCCCTATGGCTACACCTTC.

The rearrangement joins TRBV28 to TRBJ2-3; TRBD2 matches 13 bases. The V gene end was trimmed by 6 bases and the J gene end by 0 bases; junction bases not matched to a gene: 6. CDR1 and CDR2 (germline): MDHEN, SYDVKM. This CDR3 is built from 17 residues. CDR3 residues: CASSSLAGGSSTDTQYF. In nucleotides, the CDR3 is TGTGCCAGCAGCTCACTAGCGGGAGGGTCTAGCACAGATACGCAGTATTTT.

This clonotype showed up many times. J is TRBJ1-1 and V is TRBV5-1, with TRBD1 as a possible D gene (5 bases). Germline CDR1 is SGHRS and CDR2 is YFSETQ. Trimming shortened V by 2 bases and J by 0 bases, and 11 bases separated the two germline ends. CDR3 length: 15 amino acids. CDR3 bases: TGCGCCAGCAGCTTTGGGGCAGGAATGAACACTGAAGCTTTCTTT. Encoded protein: CASSFGAGMNTEAFF.

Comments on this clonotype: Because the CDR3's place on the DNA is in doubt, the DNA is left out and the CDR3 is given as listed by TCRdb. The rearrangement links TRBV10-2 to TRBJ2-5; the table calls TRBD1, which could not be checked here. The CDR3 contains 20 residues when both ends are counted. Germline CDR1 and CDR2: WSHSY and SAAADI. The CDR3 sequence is CASRRNRGEKLFFGSGTQYF.

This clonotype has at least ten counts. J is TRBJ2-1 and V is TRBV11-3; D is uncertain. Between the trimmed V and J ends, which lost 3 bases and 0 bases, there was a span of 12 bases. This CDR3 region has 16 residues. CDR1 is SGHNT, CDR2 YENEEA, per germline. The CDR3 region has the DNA TGTGCCAGCAGCTTTGCTGGGGATAGCTCCTACAATGAGCAGTTCTTC. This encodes CASSFAGDSSYNEQFF.

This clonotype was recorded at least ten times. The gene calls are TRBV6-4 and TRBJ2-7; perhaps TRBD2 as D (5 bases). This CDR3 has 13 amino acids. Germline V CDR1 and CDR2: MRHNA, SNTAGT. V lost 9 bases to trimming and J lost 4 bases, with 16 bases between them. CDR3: CARGLAVTYEQYF. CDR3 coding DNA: TGTGCCAGAGGTCTAGCCGTGACGTACGAGCAGTACTTC.

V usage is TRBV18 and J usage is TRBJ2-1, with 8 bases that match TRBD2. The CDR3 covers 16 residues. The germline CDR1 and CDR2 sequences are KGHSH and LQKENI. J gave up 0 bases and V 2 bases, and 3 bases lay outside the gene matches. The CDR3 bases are TGTGCCAGCTCACCAGCCCGGGGGGGCTCCTACAATGAGCAGTTCTTC. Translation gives CASSPARGGSYNEQFF. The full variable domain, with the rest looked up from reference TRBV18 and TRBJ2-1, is NAGVMQNPRHLVRRRGQEARLRCSPMKGHSHVYWYRQLPEEGLKFMVYLQKENIIDESGMPKERFSAEFPKEGPSILRIQQVVRGDSAAYFCASSPARGGSYNEQFFGPGTRLTVL.

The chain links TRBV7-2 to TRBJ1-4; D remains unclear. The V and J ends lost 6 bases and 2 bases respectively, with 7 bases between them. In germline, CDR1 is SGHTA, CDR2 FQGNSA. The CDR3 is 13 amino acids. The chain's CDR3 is CASRVGTNEKLFF. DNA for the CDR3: TGTGCCAGCAGGGTTGGGACTAATGAAAAACTGTTTTTT.

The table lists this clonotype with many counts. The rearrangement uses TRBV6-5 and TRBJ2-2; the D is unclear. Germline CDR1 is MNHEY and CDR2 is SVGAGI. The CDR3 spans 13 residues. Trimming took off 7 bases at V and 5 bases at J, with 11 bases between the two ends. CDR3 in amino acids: CASKGSTTGELFF. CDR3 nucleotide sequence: TGTGCCAGCAAGGGCAGTACAACCGGGGAGCTGTTTTTT.

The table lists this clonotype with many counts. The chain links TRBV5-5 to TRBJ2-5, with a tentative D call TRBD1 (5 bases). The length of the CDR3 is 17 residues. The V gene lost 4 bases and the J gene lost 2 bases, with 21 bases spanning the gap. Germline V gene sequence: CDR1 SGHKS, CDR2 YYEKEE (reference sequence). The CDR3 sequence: CASSPWLKQGSQETQYF. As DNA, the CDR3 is TGTGCCAGCAGCCCGTGGCTTAAGCAGGGAAGTCAAGAGACCCAGTACTTC.

For the CDR3, the DNA is TGTGCCAGCAGCACCAGGGACAGAGACACCGGGGAGCTGTTTTTT. It specifies CASSTRDRDTGELFF. The chain employs TRBV7-2 and TRBJ2-2; 7 bases agree with TRBD1. From germline, CDR1 is SGHTA and CDR2 FQGNSA. V lost 5 bases, J lost 3 bases, and 6 bases stayed unmatched. The CDR3 runs to 15 residues.

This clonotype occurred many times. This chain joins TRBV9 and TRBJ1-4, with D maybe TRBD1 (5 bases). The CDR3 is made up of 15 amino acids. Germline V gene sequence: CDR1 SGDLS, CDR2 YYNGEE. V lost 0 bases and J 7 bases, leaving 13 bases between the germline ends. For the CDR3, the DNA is TGTGCCAGCAGCGTAGCGCTGGGGCTTGGTGAAAAACTGTTTTTT. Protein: CASSVALGLGEKLFF.

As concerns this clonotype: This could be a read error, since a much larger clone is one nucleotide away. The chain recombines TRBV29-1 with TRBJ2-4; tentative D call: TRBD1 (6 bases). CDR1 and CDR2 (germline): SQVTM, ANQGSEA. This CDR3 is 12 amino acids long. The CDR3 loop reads CGGSGADAIQYF. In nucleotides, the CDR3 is TGCGGCGGGTCAGGGGCAGACGCCATTCAGTACTTC.

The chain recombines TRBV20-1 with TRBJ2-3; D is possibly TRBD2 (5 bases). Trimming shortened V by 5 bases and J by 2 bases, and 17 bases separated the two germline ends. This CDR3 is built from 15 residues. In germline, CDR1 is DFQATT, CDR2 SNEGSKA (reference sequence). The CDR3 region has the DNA TGCAGTGCTCCTAACCGGGAAACCACCACAGATACGCAGTATTTT. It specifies CSAPNRETTTDTQYF.

The CDR3 bases are TGTGCCAGCAGCGTGGACCTCTACGAGCAGTACTTC. This translates into CASSVDLYEQYF. The genes are TRBV5-8 and TRBJ2-7, with D hard to call. The V and J ends lost 4 bases and 3 bases respectively, with 8 bases between them. The germline gives CDR1 SGHTS, CDR2 YDEGEE. The CDR3 is 12 residues long.

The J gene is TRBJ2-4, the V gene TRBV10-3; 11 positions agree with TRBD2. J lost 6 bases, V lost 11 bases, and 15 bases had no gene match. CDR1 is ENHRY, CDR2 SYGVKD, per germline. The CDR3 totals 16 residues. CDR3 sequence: CASRPTSGGGRNIQYF. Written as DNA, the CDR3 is TGTGCCTCCCGACCCACTAGCGGGGGTGGCCGAAACATTCAGTACTTC.

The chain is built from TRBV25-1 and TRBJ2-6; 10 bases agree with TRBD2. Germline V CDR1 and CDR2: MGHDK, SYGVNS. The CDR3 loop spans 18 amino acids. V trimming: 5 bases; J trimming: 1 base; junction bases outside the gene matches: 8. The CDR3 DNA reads TGTGCCAGCAGTTACCGGCCTAGCGGGAGTTCTGGGGCCAACGTCCTGACTTTC. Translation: CASSYRPSGSSGANVLTF.

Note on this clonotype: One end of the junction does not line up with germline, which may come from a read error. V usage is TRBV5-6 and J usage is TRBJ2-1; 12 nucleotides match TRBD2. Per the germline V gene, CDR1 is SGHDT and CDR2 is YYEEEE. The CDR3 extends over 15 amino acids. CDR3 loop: CASSLLAGGYNEHFF. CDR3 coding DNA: TGTGCCAGCAGCTTACTAGCGGGGGGCTACAATGAGCATTTCTTC.